The rows below give T cell receptor beta chains drawn from one sample of a study of shared clonotypes between healthy human individuals. Profiled with immunoSEQ multiplex PCR; TCRdb holds only in-frame clones, not every one. The sample has approximately 500,000 clones; 79% are singletons. The material sequenced was PBMCs. These receptors all come from a woman between 40 and 50 years old in good health. Some clones in this sample may be carry-over from other donors' samples. CDR3s include the opening cysteine and the closing phenylalanine or tryptophan. D genes are given only for firm matches. A row's size may be missing; if present it is once, few, many or a size class.

V gene: TRBV27; clone size: NA; J gene: TRBJ2-1; D gene: NA; CDR3 DNA: TGTGCCAGCCTACGGGGACATGAGCAGTTCTTC; CDR3 protein: CASLRGHEQFF
V gene: TRBV28; clone size: NA; J gene: TRBJ2-2; D gene: TRBD1; CDR3 DNA: TGTGCCAGCAGTGCCGGGACAGGGGACACCGGGGAGCTGTTTTTT; CDR3 protein: CASSAGTGDTGELFF
V gene: TRBV28; clone size: NA; J gene: TRBJ2-3; D gene: NA; CDR3 DNA: TGTGCCAGCAAAAGGCAGGGTACAGATACGCAGTATTTT; CDR3 protein: CASKRQGTDTQYF
V gene: TRBV7-6; clone size: NA; J gene: TRBJ1-1; D gene: NA; CDR3 DNA: TGTGCCAGCAGCCAATATATGAACACTGAAGCTTTCTTT; CDR3 protein: CASSQYMNTEAFF
V gene: TRBV2; clone size: NA; J gene: TRBJ2-5; D gene: NA; CDR3 DNA: TGTGCCAGCAGTAATACAGGGAGAGAGGAGACCCAGTACTTC; CDR3 protein: CASSNTGREETQYF
V gene: TRBV5-1; clone size: NA; J gene: TRBJ2-2; D gene: NA; CDR3 DNA: TGCGCCAGCAGCTTGGTCCCGGGAGCCGGGGAGCTGTTTTTT; CDR3 protein: CASSLVPGAGELFF
V gene: TRBV5-6; clone size: NA; J gene: TRBJ1-6; D gene: NA; CDR3 DNA: TGTGCCAGCAGCTTGGGATCTAATTCACCCCTCCACTTT; CDR3 protein: CASSLGSNSPLHF
V gene: TRBV6-4; clone size: NA; J gene: TRBJ2-1; D gene: TRBD2; CDR3 DNA: TGTGCCAGCAGTGTAGCGGGAGGGCCGTATGAGCAGTTCTTC; CDR3 protein: CASSVAGGPYEQFF
V gene: TRBV7-9; clone size: NA; J gene: TRBJ1-2; D gene: TRBD1; CDR3 DNA: TGTGCCAGCAGCTTAGGGGCAGGGGGTGGCTACACCTTC; CDR3 protein: CASSLGAGGGYTF
V gene: TRBV14; clone size: NA; J gene: TRBJ2-3; D gene: TRBD2; CDR3 DNA: TGTGCCAGCAGCCAAGTTGTTGGTAGCGGGAAATTCACAGATACGCAGTATTTT; CDR3 protein: CASSQVVGSGKFTDTQYF
V gene: TRBV4-1; clone size: once; J gene: TRBJ2-1; D gene: TRBD2; CDR3 DNA: TGCGCCAGCAGCCAGTACGGACTAGCGGGAGATAACAATGAGCAGTTCTTC; CDR3 protein: CASSQYGLAGDNNEQFF
V gene: TRBV10-1; clone size: NA; J gene: TRBJ2-2; D gene: NA; CDR3 DNA: TGCGCCAGCAAAAAGGGGCTAGAAACCGGGGAGCTGTTTTTT; CDR3 protein: CASKKGLETGELFF
V gene: TRBV5-4; clone size: NA; J gene: TRBJ2-5; D gene: NA; CDR3 DNA: TGTGCCAGCAGCTTTTCCTCAGAGACCCAGTACTTC; CDR3 protein: CASSFSSETQYF
V gene: TRBV4-1; clone size: NA; J gene: TRBJ2-7; D gene: NA; CDR3 DNA: TGCGCCAGCAGCCACCTTAGAGGAAACGAGCAGTACTTC; CDR3 protein: CASSHLRGNEQYF
V gene: TRBV7-3; clone size: NA; J gene: TRBJ2-6; D gene: NA; CDR3 DNA: TGTGCCAGCAGCCAACCGCAGAGCTCTGGGGCCAACGTCCTGACTTTC; CDR3 protein: CASSQPQSSGANVLTF
V gene: TRBV29-1; clone size: NA; J gene: TRBJ1-2; D gene: NA; CDR3 DNA: TGCAGCGTAAGGCAGACAGCCTATGGCTACACCTTC; CDR3 protein: CSVRQTAYGYTF
V gene: TRBV19; clone size: NA; J gene: TRBJ2-7; D gene: NA; CDR3 DNA: TGTGCCAGTAGTATAAGCAACTCGATCTACGAGCAGTACTTC; CDR3 protein: CASSISNSIYEQYF
V gene: TRBV2; clone size: NA; J gene: TRBJ2-2; D gene: NA; CDR3 DNA: TGTGCCAGCAGAAGATCTGATACGAACACCGGGGAGCTGTTTTTT; CDR3 protein: CASRRSDTNTGELFF
V gene: TRBV9; clone size: once; J gene: TRBJ2-3; D gene: NA; CDR3 DNA: TGTGCCAGCAGCGGGGGAGGACTACGCACAGATACGCAGTATTTT; CDR3 protein: CASSGGGLRTDTQYF
V gene: TRBV19; clone size: NA; J gene: TRBJ2-5; D gene: TRBD1; CDR3 DNA: TGTGCCAGTAGTATCGGACAGGGGGAGACCCAGTACTTC; CDR3 protein: CASSIGQGETQYF
V gene: TRBV19; clone size: NA; J gene: TRBJ2-6; D gene: NA; CDR3 DNA: TGTGCCAGTAGGGGACTGATCTCTGGGGCCAACGTCCTGACTTTC; CDR3 protein: CASRGLISGANVLTF